Presented here are 22 T cell receptor beta chains from one specimen sequenced in a study of blood T cells in healthy people across ages. Sample-barcoded 5' priming and a J-beta primer mix drove a second PCR of roughly 6 to 12 cycles. A single record per CDR3 protein comes from TCRdb applying MiXCR to the 5' RACE reads. Of 1,300,000 or so distinct CDR3 sequences listed, approximately 60% are singletons. The sequencing sample was made of blood. The receptors stem from a man younger than 35 in good health.

This clonotype turned up a few times. The chain uses TRBV29-1 and TRBJ2-6, with TRBD1 identical over 8 bases. V was pared by 5 bases and J by 1 base, with 7 bases of the junction left unmatched. From germline, CDR1 is SQVTM and CDR2 ANQGSEA. CDR3 size: 16 residues. CDR3 loop: CSVPDRVLSGANVLTF. The CDR3 nucleotides read TGCAGCGTTCCGGACAGGGTACTTTCTGGGGCCAACGTCCTGACTTTC.

The chain links TRBV12-3 or TRBV12-4 to TRBJ2-3; D gene uncertain. The CDR3 runs to 15 residues. The germline V and J ends were trimmed by 6 bases and 4 bases, with 17 bases remaining between them. CDR3 protein: CASSPDTEFADTQYF. In DNA, the CDR3 is TGTGCCAGCAGCCCAGACACTGAGTTTGCAGATACGCAGTATTTT.

This clonotype was seen once. This rearrangement joins TRBV20-1 to TRBJ2-1; the D call may be TRBD1 or TRBD2 (5 bases each). V was clipped by 5 bases and J by 6 bases, with 17 bases between them. CDR3 length: 14 residues. Germline V gene sequence: CDR1 DFQATT, CDR2 SNEGSKA (reference sequence). The CDR3 bases are TGCAGTGCTCCCACGGGACGAAATTCCAATGAGCAGTTCTTC. It specifies CSAPTGRNSNEQFF.

This clonotype was counted a few times. This chain uses TRBV4-3 with TRBJ1-2; D is perhaps TRBD1 (6 bases). With 3 bases removed from V and 3 bases from J, the gap between germline ends came to 11 bases. The CDR3 spans 14 residues. CDR1 is LGHNA, CDR2 YSLEER, per germline. The CDR3 loop is CASSQATGYYGYTF. The DNA for the CDR3 is TGCGCCAGCAGCCAGGCGACAGGCTACTATGGCTACACCTTC.

The V gene is TRBV4-3, the J gene TRBJ2-3; D may be TRBD2 (6 bases). The CDR3 is made up of 11 amino acids. The V gene lost 6 bases and the J gene lost 14 bases, with 15 bases spanning the gap. Germline-derived CDR1 and CDR2 are LGHNA and YSLEER. CDR3 nucleotide sequence: TGCGCCAGCAGGCTCGAGGTAGCGGTGTATTTT. Translating gives CASRLEVAVYF.

The CDR3 coding sequence is TGCGCCAGCAGCATGGGGGGACAGGGGGACGAGCAGTACTTC. The encoded protein is CASSMGGQGDEQYF. The chain links TRBV4-1 to TRBJ2-4; 11 positions match TRBD1. The last part of the DNA fits TRBJ2-7 better; the J call may be wrong. From germline, CDR1 is MGHRA and CDR2 YSYEKL. This CDR3 has 14 amino acids.

There are a few counts of this clonotype. The chain links TRBV7-2 to TRBJ2-1; D unclear. In germline, CDR1 is SGHTA, CDR2 FQGNSA. Deletions cut 5 bases from V and 8 bases from J, with 16 bases between. There are 14 residues in the CDR3. The CDR3 bases are TGTGCCAGCAGCCGTGGATCGGGTAGAGATGAGCAGTTCTTC. This encodes CASSRGSGRDEQFF.

This chain links TRBV9 with TRBJ1-4; D unresolved. This CDR3 has 13 residues. Germline loops: CDR1 SGDLS, CDR2 YYNGEE. The germline V and J ends were trimmed by 2 bases and 4 bases, with 6 bases remaining between them. CDR3 sequence: CASSVNSNEKLFF. DNA of the CDR3: TGTGCCAGCAGCGTCAATAGTAATGAAAAACTGTTTTTT.

V and J are TRBV5-6 and TRBJ2-7; the D gene is possibly TRBD1 (5 bases). The CDR3 contains 13 residues. Germline CDR1 is SGHDT and CDR2 is YYEEEE. Trimming took off 7 bases at V and 1 base at J, with 12 bases between the two ends. CDR3 sequence (DNA): TGTGCCAGCTTGACAGCGCCTTCCTACGAGCAGTACTTC. Amino acids: CASLTAPSYEQYF.

The rearrangement joins TRBV29-1 to TRBJ2-1, with 8 bases identical to TRBD1. The length of the CDR3 is 13 residues. Trimming cost V 3 bases and J 7 bases; bases outside gene matches: 5. Germline V lookup: CDR1 SQVTM, CDR2 ANQGSEA. CDR3 DNA sequence: TGCAGCGTTGACAGGGGGCTTTTGAATGAGCAGTTCTTC. This sequence encodes CSVDRGLLNEQFF.

The gene calls are TRBV7-9 and TRBJ1-1, with D perhaps matching TRBD1 (5 bases). The CDR3 sequence is 13 residues long. Germline loops: CDR1 SEHNR, CDR2 FQNEAQ (reference sequence). Trimming pared 5 bases from V and 5 bases from J, leaving 12 bases between. The CDR3 bases are TGTGCCAGCAGCCGTATGGGGGGGACTGAAGCTTTCTTT. It codes for CASSRMGGTEAFF.

The rearrangement links TRBV28 to TRBJ2-3; TRBD1 aligns across 7 bases. CDR1 is MDHEN and CDR2 is SYDVKM in the germline V gene. V lost 3 bases to trimming and J lost 3 bases; unmatched junction nucleotides: 6. The CDR3 spans 15 residues. The CDR3, as DNA: TGTGCCAGCAGTTTCGAGGGGGCTTGGACAGATACGCAGTATTTT. Translation: CASSFEGAWTDTQYF.

In this sample, this clonotype turned up a few times. The rearrangement links TRBV4-3 to TRBJ1-2, with D maybe TRBD1 (6 bases). The CDR3 is 15 residues long. Between the trimmed V and J ends, which lost 0 bases and 5 bases, there was a span of 13 bases. Germline CDR1 is LGHNA and CDR2 is YSLEER. For the CDR3, the DNA is TGCGCCAGCAGCCAAGATGTGGGGGCAGGTTATGGCTACACCTTC. This codes for CASSQDVGAGYGYTF.

The CDR3 loop is CASSESHRYSNQPQHF. DNA of the CDR3: TGTGCCAGCAGTGAATCGCACAGGTATAGCAATCAGCCCCAGCATTTT. This sequence joins TRBV2 and TRBJ1-5, with a tentative D call TRBD1 (5 bases). V lost 2 bases to trimming and J lost 0 bases, with 11 bases between them. This CDR3 comprises 16 residues. Germline CDR1 reads SNHLY; CDR2 reads FYNNEI.

The CDR3 is CASSPRASPTYEQYF. The CDR3 DNA sequence: TGCGCCAGCAGCCCTCGGGCCTCCCCGACCTACGAGCAGTACTTC. V gene TRBV4-1 combines with J gene TRBJ2-7; D is uncertain. This CDR3 has 15 amino acids. Germline V CDR1 and CDR2: MGHRA, YSYEKL. The V gene lost 4 bases and the J gene lost 2 bases, with 15 bases spanning the gap.

This clonotype appeared a few times. This chain links TRBV27 with TRBJ2-1; no definite D call. The CDR3 consists of 16 residues. Trimming cost V 2 bases and J 8 bases, with 19 bases left between them. Germline CDR1 MNHEY, CDR2 SMNVEV (reference sequence). The CDR3 spells CASSLIPGPKDHEQFF. In nucleotides, the CDR3 is TGTGCCAGCAGTTTAATCCCGGGTCCAAAGGACCATGAGCAGTTCTTC.

V is TRBV3-1 and J is TRBJ1-6; possibly TRBD1 for D (5 bases). The CDR3 is 15 residues long. Germline V gives CDR1 LGHDT, CDR2 YNNKEL (reference sequence). The V end was cut by 3 bases, the J end by 2 bases, with 8 bases between. CDR3 amino acids: CASSQRGTYNSPLHF. CDR3 DNA: TGTGCCAGCAGCCAGAGGGGAACCTATAATTCACCCCTCCACTTT.

The chain joins TRBV27 to TRBJ1-5, with 7 bases matching TRBD1. The CDR3 consists of 15 residues. With 5 bases clipped from V and 9 bases from J, the junction kept 13 bases outside the gene matches. The germline V gene has CDR1 MNHEY and CDR2 SMNVEV (reference sequence). CDR3 protein: CASSPRQGWFGPQHF. Written as DNA, the CDR3 is TGTGCCAGCAGTCCTCGACAGGGATGGTTTGGGCCCCAGCATTTT.

Comments on this clonotype: The junction differs from germline at one of its ends, possibly a read error. The rearrangement links TRBV4-3 to TRBJ2-7; either TRBD1 or TRBD2 may supply D (5 bases each). CDR1 is LGHNA, CDR2 YSLEER, per germline. This CDR3 contains 15 residues. The CDR3 sequence: CVSSQVLGREYEQYF. As DNA, the CDR3 is TGCGTCAGCAGCCAAGTACTGGGCAGGGAGTACGAGCAGTACTTC.

V is TRBV27 and J is TRBJ1-6; perhaps TRBD1 as D (6 bases). Germline CDR1 reads MNHEY; CDR2 reads SMNVEV (reference sequence). This CDR3 spans 16 amino acids. V was trimmed by 8 bases and J by 3 bases, leaving 17 bases between them. The CDR3 nucleotides read TGTGCCAGCTTGGACTCCCTCAGGGGCTATAATTCACCCCTCCACTTT. This encodes CASLDSLRGYNSPLHF.

This chain connects TRBV6-1 to TRBJ1-5, with TRBD1 identical over 7 bases. V lost 5 bases to trimming and J lost 8 bases; unmatched junction nucleotides: 9. Looked up from germline, CDR1 is MNHNS and CDR2 is SASEGT. The CDR3 extends over 14 amino acids. The CDR3 DNA is TGTGCCAGCAGTCCTGACAGGGTGAGAAAGCCCCAGCATTTT. Residues: CASSPDRVRKPQHF.

This chain joins TRBV21-1 and TRBJ2-5; the table's D call, TRBD1, was not checked against the DNA. TRBV21-1 is classified as a pseudogene. The CDR3 runs 13 residues. The CDR3 DNA reads as TGTGCCAGGAATACAGGAGACCAAGAGACCCAGTACTTC. Translating gives CARNTGDQETQYF.